This entry is about one TCR beta chain. Its antigen has not been determined. Per-base qualities were not stored, and no clone one base away is much larger. The sequencer was an Illumina MiSeq. In-frame beta chains were kept once TCRdb had trimmed the public reads at Q25 with fastp and called clones with MiXCR. Merged by CDR3 protein, the rows form single entries marked with the most common genes and DNA. Within this sample are around 64,000 distinct CDR3 sequences, with about a fifth of them counted one time only. The ten top clones hold under 8.5% of the sample. Measured from the cysteine to the phenylalanine, the CDR3 is 16 residues long. The only DNA kept is the CDR3, 48 bases in frame from the first base. Trimming leaves V shorter by 4 bases and J shorter by 5 bases, with the junction holding 11 bases beyond the gene matches. The germline V gene specifies SGHVS as CDR1 and FNYEAQ as CDR2. These data come from a study of type 1 regulatory T cells (dated by TCRdb to 2020 to 2022). About the investigation overall: The study characterized an in vitro protocol that generated a Tr1-enriched, alloantigen-specific CD4 T cell product named T-allo10. T-allo10 was being tested clinically in patients with hematological malignancies who were undergoing allogeneic hematopoietic stem cell transplantation.

On the study overall, not on this receptor specifically: Compared with non-Tr1 cells, Tr1 cells had a TCR repertoire that was more restricted, a finding the study read as clonal expansion induced by alloantigen.

The clonotype comes from a human donor in good health. The sequenced sample was cultured type 1 regulatory T (Tr1) cells, either the whole culture or a sorted fraction (not recorded which). The cell subset or site label for this specimen denotes: type 1 regulatory T cells sorted from the T-allo10 product. Here the chain combines TRBV7-6 and TRBJ2-7; 10 of the junction bases match TRBD1. CDR3 region: CASSWTDRGRDNEQYF. The DNA sequence is as follows: TGTGCCAGCAGCTGGACAGACAGGGGGCGCGACAACGAGCAGTACTTC.